These 26 T cell receptor beta chains originate from one sample sequenced in a study of vaccination and CD4 T cells after COVID-19. Treatment described: approximately nine-day PBMC culture with coronavirus spike peptide pools or control peptides (ViraFEST assay). For these TCRs, the target antigens are not known. CD4+ T cells that had been cultured provided DNA sequenced with the Oncomine TCR Beta short-read assay. TCRdb passed the PCR reads through MiXCR, listing each CDR3 protein once. Among approximately 25,000 distinct CDR3 sequences, about three fifths were seen once, and the ten largest hold 6.5% to 10%. Sequenced material: CD4+ T cells from blood, cultured in vitro. The receptors come from a human donor who had recovered from COVID-19.

The rearrangement uses TRBV15 and TRBJ2-7; 9 nucleotides agree with TRBD1. Germline V gene lookup returns CDR1 LNHNV and CDR2 YYDKDF (reference sequence). V was pared by 4 bases and J by 5 bases, with 3 bases of the junction left unmatched. The CDR3 runs 13 residues. CDR3 sequence reads: CATSNRGRNEQYF. The DNA for the CDR3 is TGTGCCACCAGCAACAGGGGGCGAAACGAGCAGTACTTC.

The gene calls are TRBV27 and TRBJ2-7; weak D call: TRBD2 (6 bases). Germline CDR1 is MNHEY and CDR2 is SMNVEV (reference sequence). This CDR3 spans 16 amino acids. Trimming removed 5 bases at V and 2 bases at J, with 19 bases between. CDR3 DNA sequence: TGTGCCAGCAGTCTACCCGGGACTCTCAAAACCTACGAGCAGTACTTC. Translation gives CASSLPGTLKTYEQYF.

This clonotype has only a few counts. The rearrangement joins TRBV2 to TRBJ1-2; perhaps TRBD1 as D (6 bases). This CDR3 is built from 13 residues. In germline, CDR1 is SNHLY, CDR2 FYNNEI. Between the trimmed V and J ends, which lost 7 bases and 5 bases, there was a span of 14 bases. CDR3 DNA sequence: TGTGCCAGCACCCGGACAGAGGATTATGGCTACACCTTC. This sequence encodes CASTRTEDYGYTF.

The rearrangement uses TRBV7-2 and TRBJ2-1; perhaps TRBD1 as D (7 bases). CDR1 is SGHTA, CDR2 FQGNSA, per germline. CDR3 length: 15 amino acids. Trimming removed 3 bases at V and 3 bases at J, with 12 bases between. The CDR3 nucleotides are TGTGCCAGCAGCTTTCAGGGGGGTAACTACAATGAGCAGTTCTTC. Protein product: CASSFQGGNYNEQFF.

The chain carries TRBV7-2 and TRBJ1-1, with no clear D. V dropped 6 bases and J dropped 6 bases, with 14 bases sitting between them. Germline V gives CDR1 SGHTA, CDR2 FQGNSA. The CDR3 loop spans 13 amino acids. The DNA for the CDR3 is TGTGCCAGCAGGATAACATGGGAGGCTGAAGCTTTCTTT. Protein product: CASRITWEAEAFF.

This clonotype was detected only a few times. The V gene is TRBV20-1, the J gene TRBJ2-7, with D possibly TRBD2 on 5 matching bases. Between the trimmed V and J ends, which lost 3 bases and 3 bases, there was a span of 12 bases. There are 13 residues in the CDR3. Germline CDR1 and CDR2: DFQATT and SNEGSKA (reference sequence). The CDR3 DNA sequence: TGCAGTGCTAGGGGAGAGGCCGTCTACGAGCAGTACTTC. Residues: CSARGEAVYEQYF.

The chain carries TRBV5-1 and TRBJ2-7; possibly TRBD2 for D (5 bases). Trimming cost V 4 bases and J 2 bases, with 16 bases left between them. Germline V lookup: CDR1 SGHRS, CDR2 YFSETQ. CDR3 size: 15 residues. CDR3 sequence reads: CASSPLPQLAYEQYF. For the CDR3, the DNA is TGCGCCAGCAGCCCCTTACCGCAACTAGCCTACGAGCAGTACTTC.

This clonotype qualifies as large. Germline and junction disagree at one end, which may indicate a read error. CDR3 in amino acids: CASRLGLGTGIGGYTF. The CDR3 DNA follows: TGTGCCAGCAGATTAGGGTTAGGGACAGGGATCGGTGGCTACACCTTC. This sequence joins TRBV7-8 and TRBJ1-2; 9 bases are a match to TRBD1. This CDR3 comprises 16 residues. The germline V gene has CDR1 SGHVS and CDR2 FQNEAQ.

CDR3 coding DNA: TGTGCCAGCAGTGAAGCGCGTGGCACCCCGAACACTGAAGCTTTCTTT. Its protein is CASSEARGTPNTEAFF. This sequence joins TRBV2 and TRBJ1-1; D not certain. The germline CDR1 and CDR2 sequences are SNHLY and FYNNEI. V was pared by 0 bases and J by 1 base, with 12 bases between. The CDR3 loop spans 16 amino acids.

This clonotype appeared a few times. CDR3 bases: TGTGCCACCAGTGATTCCCGACAGGGAGACTATGGCTACACCTTC. It translates to CATSDSRQGDYGYTF. The rearrangement uses TRBV24-1 and TRBJ1-2; 7 nucleotides line up with TRBD1. Per germline, CDR1 KGHDR and CDR2 SFDVKD. CDR3 length: 15 residues. V dropped 2 bases and J dropped 3; count of bases not matched to a gene: 5.

The chain carries TRBV7-2 and TRBJ1-5; TRBD1 agrees at 12 bases. Germline lookup yields CDR1 SGHTA and CDR2 FQGNSA. The CDR3 is made up of 17 amino acids. After removal of 4 bases from V and 6 bases from J, the junction contained 10 bases not matched to a gene. CDR3 nucleotides: TGTGCCAGCAGCTCAACCCCGGGACAGGGGGCCGGTCAGCCCCAGCATTTT. Its protein product is CASSSTPGQGAGQPQHF.

The chain recombines TRBV15 with TRBJ2-7, with D possibly matching TRBD1 (6 bases). V was trimmed by 4 bases and J by 5 bases, leaving 15 bases between them. CDR1 and CDR2 from the germline V gene are LNHNV and YYDKDF (reference sequence). The CDR3 length is 14 residues. The CDR3 region has the DNA TGTGCCACCAGCAATATCCGCGAGGGGGACGAGCAGTACTTC. Its translation is CATSNIREGDEQYF.

V is TRBV2 and J is TRBJ1-5; 8 bases are a match to TRBD1. The CDR3 length is 17 residues. Germline CDR1 is SNHLY and CDR2 is FYNNEI. Germline trimming cut 5 bases from V and 1 base from J; bases unmatched to any gene: 10. The CDR3 reads CASSPPRTGRSNQPQHF. The CDR3 DNA follows: TGTGCCAGCAGTCCACCGCGGACAGGGCGAAGCAATCAGCCCCAGCATTTT.

The V and J genes are TRBV28 and TRBJ1-6; no firm D call. This CDR3 spans 14 amino acids. Per the germline V gene, CDR1 is MDHEN and CDR2 is SYDVKM. Trimming shortened V by 6 bases and J by 7 bases, and 13 bases separated the two germline ends. Written as DNA, the CDR3 is TGTGCCAGCAGACCACAAGGGTCAAATTCACCCCTCCACTTT. Protein: CASRPQGSNSPLHF.

This clonotype was counted between two and nine times. This chain joins TRBV6-1 and TRBJ2-7; D remains unclear. Germline V gene data show CDR1 as MNHNS and CDR2 as SASEGT. V lost 6 bases and J lost 2, with 8 bases in between. This CDR3 contains 12 residues. Here the CDR3 reads CASSSMAYEQYF. The CDR3 nucleotides read TGTGCCAGCAGCTCGATGGCCTACGAGCAGTACTTC.

The chain has TRBV19 and TRBJ2-7; 11 nucleotides agree with TRBD2. The CDR3 covers 17 residues. Looked up from germline, CDR1 is LNHDA and CDR2 is SQIVND (reference sequence). The trim removed 4 bases at V and 4 bases at J, leaving 12 bases unmatched. The CDR3 DNA reads TGTGCCAGTAGTAGGGGTAGCGGGAGGGCCGGCGCTTACGAGCAGTACTTC. Its translation is CASSRGSGRAGAYEQYF.

The chain joins TRBV20-1 to TRBJ2-5; 10 positions agree with TRBD1. CDR1 DFQATT and CDR2 SNEGSKA come from the germline V gene (reference sequence). CDR3 size: 13 residues. Unmatched junction bases numbered 3, after V lost 1 base and J lost 7 bases. CDR3 in DNA: TGCAGTGCTAGAGGGACAGGGGGGGTGACCCAGTACTTC. Residues: CSARGTGGVTQYF.

This sequence joins TRBV20-1 and TRBJ1-1; no clear D. Deletions cut 3 bases from V and 2 bases from J, with 7 bases between. Germline values: CDR1 DFQATT, CDR2 SNEGSKA (reference sequence). The length of the CDR3 is 12 residues. CDR3: CSARLANTEAFF. CDR3 nucleotides: TGCAGTGCTAGGCTGGCTAACACTGAAGCTTTCTTT.

The V and J genes are TRBV7-2 and TRBJ2-1, with 8 bases aligning to TRBD2. The CDR3 loop spans 16 amino acids. Germline V CDR1 and CDR2: SGHTA, FQGNSA. V was clipped by 5 bases and J by 9 bases; unmatched bases: 15. The CDR3 protein is CASSLDSGTRLGEQFF. In DNA, the CDR3 is TGTGCCAGCAGCCTTGATTCCGGGACTAGATTGGGTGAGCAGTTCTTC.

The chain uses TRBV7-9 and TRBJ1-2, with 11 nucleotides matching TRBD1. The V and J ends lost 1 base and 4 bases, in that order; junction bases with no gene match: 2. Germline CDR1 SEHNR, CDR2 FQNEAQ (reference sequence). The CDR3 loop spans 15 amino acids. The CDR3 nucleotides read TGTGCCAGCAGCTTAGGGACAGGGGGCCTCTATGGCTACACCTTC. Protein: CASSLGTGGLYGYTF.

This clonotype was counted once. In DNA form, the CDR3 reads TGTGCCAGTAGCGAACAAGAGACCCAGTACTTC. It is translated as CASSEQETQYF. The J gene is TRBJ2-5, the V gene TRBV2; D might be TRBD2 (5 bases). Germline-derived CDR1 and CDR2 are SNHLY and FYNNEI. The V end lost 9 bases, the J end lost 2 bases, and 7 bases lay between the germline ends. This CDR3 has 11 residues.

This chain connects TRBV30 to TRBJ1-1; the match to TRBD1 covers 10 bases. V lost 7 bases and J lost 5; bases outside the gene matches: 13. The germline V gene encodes CDR1 GTSNPN and CDR2 SVGIG (reference sequence). This CDR3 has 15 amino acids. In DNA, the CDR3 is TGTGCCTCCGGGACAGGGGTAGGAGTTGAAACTGAAGCTTTCTTT. It is translated as CASGTGVGVETEAFF.

This chain connects TRBV5-1 to TRBJ1-2; no reliable D call. There are 14 residues in the CDR3. In germline, CDR1 is SGHRS, CDR2 YFSETQ. V gave up 2 bases and J gave up 2 bases, with 10 bases separating them. CDR3 in DNA: TGCGCCAGCAGCTTTCGGGAGTTCAACTATGGCTACACCTTC. Translated, it gives CASSFREFNYGYTF.

This chain joins TRBV11-2 and TRBJ2-7; 9 bases map to TRBD1. Germline V gene data show CDR1 as SGHAT and CDR2 as FQNNGV. The J segment lost 6 bases and the V segment lost 5 bases, leaving 8 bases of the junction unmatched. The length of the CDR3 is 14 residues. The CDR3 DNA reads as TGTGCCAGCAGCCAAACCGGGACAGGGCTCGAGCAGTACTTC. Translating gives CASSQTGTGLEQYF.

This chain links TRBV7-2 with TRBJ2-7, with D perhaps being TRBD1 or TRBD2 (5 bases each). The ends were cut back, 5 bases at V and 0 bases at J, with 14 bases in the middle. This CDR3 contains 15 residues. Germline-derived CDR1 and CDR2 are SGHTA and FQGNSA. The chain's CDR3 is CASSPAGTDSYEQYF. CDR3 nucleotides: TGTGCCAGCAGCCCCGCCGGGACGGACTCCTACGAGCAGTACTTC.

The chain recombines TRBV6-1 with TRBJ1-5, with 8 nucleotides matching TRBD1. The CDR3 is 18 residues long. J lost 1 base, V lost 4 bases, and 12 bases had no gene match. CDR1 and CDR2 from the germline V gene are MNHNS and SASEGT. The CDR3 here is CASSASWTGKRSNQPQHF. As DNA, the CDR3 is TGTGCCAGCAGTGCGTCCTGGACAGGGAAGAGGAGCAATCAGCCCCAGCATTTT.